A selection of T cell receptor beta chains follows, all from one sample in a study of blood T cell repertoires in COVID-19. Only in-frame clones appear in the TCRdb table, and some are missing; sequencing was by immunoSEQ multiplex PCR. This table holds about 410,000 clones, about 88% found once. The sample consisted of peripheral blood. The receptors originated from a woman aged 40 to 49 with COVID-19, enrolled during active disease. Both conserved end residues are part of each CDR3. A D gene is named only where the DNA matches it firmly. Clone size is shown for a subset of rows, as once, few, many or a class of expanded clone.

TRBV5-1	-	16	-	TRBJ1-3	TGCGCCAGCAGCTTCGGACTCTCCGGGATCGGAAACACCATATATTTT	CASSFGLSGIGNTIYF
TRBV5-1	once	15	-	TRBJ1-1	TGCGCCAGCAGCCTGGGGGGAGGGATGAACACTGAAGCTTTCTTT	CASSLGGGMNTEAFF
TRBV9	-	14	-	TRBJ1-4	TGTGCCAGCAGCGCGTACGGGACACTTGAAAAACTGTTTTTT	CASSAYGTLEKLFF
TRBV2	-	17	TRBD1	TRBJ1-5	TGTGCCAGCAGGAGGATAGAGACAGGGACCGGCAATCAGCCCCAGCATTTT	CASRRIETGTGNQPQHF
TRBV11-2	once	14	TRBD2	TRBJ2-3	TGTGCCAGCAGCTTAGAACTGGGGACTAGCACGCAGTATTTT	CASSLELGTSTQYF
TRBV4-3	-	14	TRBD1	TRBJ2-7	TGCGCCAGCAGCGTTGGGACACAGGGGTACGAGCAGTACTTC	CASSVGTQGYEQYF
TRBV5-6	-	15	TRBD1	TRBJ1-2	TGTGCCAGCAGCTTGGCCGGACAGGTCTTCTATGGCTACACCTTC	CASSLAGQVFYGYTF
TRBV29-1	-	13	-	TRBJ1-4	TGCAGCGTTGAGAGAGGGATCGGTGAAAAACTGTTTTTT	CSVERGIGEKLFF
TRBV12-5	-	16	-	TRBJ2-5	TGTGCTAGTGGTTTGAGGGTCCCTGGAGGTGGGGAGACCCAGTACTTC	CASGLRVPGGGETQYF
TRBV2	-	11	TRBD1	TRBJ1-2	TGTGCCAGTAGCGGACAGGTTGGCTACACCTTC	CASSGQVGYTF
TRBV20-1	once	16	-	TRBJ1-2	TGCAGTGCTAGTCGGGGGGGTCCCCACACTTTATATGGCTACACCTTC	CSASRGGPHTLYGYTF
TRBV19	-	18	TRBD1	TRBJ2-2	TGTGCCAGTAGTATGAGTAGACAGGGGCGTTCGAACACCGGGGAGCTGTTTTTT	CASSMSRQGRSNTGELFF
TRBV7-8	-	17	-	TRBJ1-2	TGTGCCAGCAGCCCCCGATTAAGCCGGGGGTCCGAGTATGGCTACACCTTC	CASSPRLSRGSEYGYTF
TRBV6-4	few	14	TRBD2	TRBJ2-3	TGTGCCAGCAGCAACCTAGCGGGATCAGATACGCAGTATTTT	CASSNLAGSDTQYF
TRBV7-3	-	16	-	TRBJ2-6	TGTGCCAGCAGCTTAAGAGGGGGTTCTGGGGCCAACGTCCTGACTTTC	CASSLRGGSGANVLTF
TRBV6-5	-	14	-	TRBJ2-7	TGTGCCAGCAGTTACTCTAAATTTTCCTACGAGCAGTACTTC	CASSYSKFSYEQYF
TRBV3-1/TRBV3-2	-	15	TRBD2	TRBJ2-7	TGTGCCAGCAGCCAAACCTGGCTAGCGGGGTTCGAGCAGTACTTC	CASSQTWLAGFEQYF
TRBV28	-	15	TRBD2	TRBJ2-7	TGTGCCAGCAGTCATTATGGACTAGCGGACTACGAGCAGTACTTC	CASSHYGLADYEQYF
TRBV2	-	17	TRBD1	TRBJ2-4	TGTGCCAGCAGCGTAACAGGGGGCTATGGCGCCAAAAACATTCAGTACTTC	CASSVTGGYGAKNIQYF
TRBV7-3	-	14	-	TRBJ2-5	TGTGCCAGCAGCTCCCGGGGGGCAGAAGAGACCCAGTACTTC	CASSSRGAEETQYF
TRBV25-1	-	14	-	TRBJ2-2	TGTGCCAGCAGTGGTCAGGTCCACACCGGGGAGCTGTTTTTT	CASSGQVHTGELFF
TRBV9	-	16	-	TRBJ1-1	TGTGCCAGCAGCGCCGTACGGGGTTCGGCGAACACTGAAGCTTTCTTT	CASSAVRGSANTEAFF